The 3 T cell receptor beta chains below were found in one sample sequenced in a study of blood T cell repertoires in COVID-19. TCRdb's table, derived via immunoSEQ multiplex PCR, lists solely in-frame clones and lacks some. The sample has nearly 350,000 clones, about 90% seen once. Sequencing was carried out using peripheral blood. The source is a woman in her late teens or twenties who had recovered from COVID-19.

This clone was seen just once. V is TRBV9 and J is TRBJ2-1, with 7 bases lining up with TRBD2. The length of the CDR3 is 15 residues. V gave up 4 bases and J gave up 2 bases; unmatched junction bases: 6. Germline V gene lookup returns CDR1 SGDLS and CDR2 YYNGEE. The CDR3 region is CASSPRLAAYNEQFF. CDR3 in DNA: TGTGCCAGCAGCCCCCGACTAGCAGCCTACAATGAGCAGTTCTTC.

The rearrangement uses TRBV5-1 and TRBJ2-1; TRBD2 aligns across 10 bases. V trimming: 4 bases; J trimming: 5 bases; junction bases outside the gene matches: 6. The CDR3 totals 15 residues. Germline CDR1 is SGHRS and CDR2 is YFSETQ. The CDR3 spells CASSVSGRLDNEQFF. The CDR3 nucleotides read TGCGCCAGCAGCGTTAGCGGGAGGCTGGACAATGAGCAGTTCTTC.

The rearrangement joins TRBV6-5 to TRBJ2-7; a weak D match, TRBD2 (7 bases). CDR1 is MNHEY and CDR2 is SVGAGI in the germline V gene. The V and J ends lost 5 bases and 6 bases respectively, with 14 bases between them. This CDR3 is 13 amino acids long. The CDR3 reads CASSPRGAREQYV. CDR3 coding DNA: TGTGCCAGCAGTCCTCGGGGGGCTCGCGAGCAGTACGTC.